A selection of T cell receptor beta chains follows, all from one sample in a study of shared clonotypes between healthy human individuals. Some clones are missing from TCRdb's copy, which holds only in-frame ones; the method was immunoSEQ multiplex PCR. The table includes approximately 95,000 clones, under 80% detected once. Source material: memory CD8+ T cells sorted from blood. Source of these receptors: a man younger than 40 in good health. Both conserved end residues are part of each CDR3. D genes are given only for firm matches. The size of a clone is reported for some rows only, either as once, few or many, or as a class for expanded clones.

>TRBV19|TRBJ2-1|.|.
CASSLNRLSSYNEQFF
TGTGCCAGTAGCCTGAACCGGCTAAGCTCCTACAATGAGCAGTTCTTC
>TRBV18|TRBJ2-3|.|.
CASSPGEIFYNTQYF
TGTGCCAGCTCACCGGGCGAAATCTTCTACAATACGCAGTATTTT
>TRBV27|TRBJ2-7|TRBD2|few
CASSPRAGASGSFSYEQYF
TGTGCCAGCAGCCCACGCGCCGGGGCTAGCGGGAGCTTCTCCTACGAGCAGTACTTC
>TRBV27|TRBJ1-1|.|once
CASSLLVNTEAFF
TGTGCCAGCAGTTTATTGGTGAACACTGAAGCTTTCTTT
>TRBV6-1|TRBJ1-1|.|.
CASSEEVTEAFF
TGTGCCAGCAGTGAGGAAGTCACTGAAGCTTTCTTT
>TRBV29-1|TRBJ1-1|.|.
CSAAPGNTEAFF
TGCAGCGCCGCCCCAGGTAACACTGAAGCTTTCTTT
>TRBV6-5|TRBJ1-2|.|few
CASSLTGNGYGYTF
TGTGCCAGCAGCCTTACAGGGAACGGCTATGGCTACACCTTC
>TRBV6-5|TRBJ2-3|.|.
CASSYSVRGRGTQYF
TGTGCCAGCAGTTACTCTGTCAGGGGAAGGGGTACGCAGTATTTT
>TRBV14|TRBJ2-7|.|many
CASSQKSDGTYEQYF
TGTGCCAGCAGCCAAAAGTCGGACGGAACCTACGAGCAGTACTTC
>TRBV19|TRBJ1-3|.|.
CASTESGNTIYF
TGTGCCAGTACCGAGTCTGGAAACACCATATATTTT
>TRBV19|TRBJ2-7|TRBD1|once
CASSTYGTGGTYEQYF
TGTGCCAGTAGTACATACGGGACAGGGGGCACCTACGAGCAGTACTTC
>TRBV29-1|TRBJ2-1|TRBD2|once
CSVAGLASSNEQFF
TGCAGCGTTGCGGGACTAGCAAGTTCCAATGAGCAGTTCTTC
>TRBV4-1|TRBJ2-7|TRBD2|.
CASSQAVAGQSYEQYF
TGCGCCAGCAGCCAAGCCGTAGCGGGTCAGTCCTACGAGCAGTACTTC
>TRBV7-6|TRBJ2-1|.|.
CASSHSFGGGNEQFF
TGTGCCAGCAGCCACTCTTTCGGGGGAGGAAATGAGCAGTTCTTC
>TRBV6-6|TRBJ2-5|.|.
CASSYSPNQETQYF
TGTGCCAGCAGTTACTCTCCCAACCAAGAGACCCAGTACTTC
>TRBV6-1|TRBJ2-1|TRBD2|.
CASSELLADNEQFF
TGTGCCAGCAGTGAACTACTAGCGGACAATGAGCAGTTCTTC
>TRBV19|TRBJ2-1|.|once
CASSIYYEQFF
TGTGCCAGTAGTATATATTATGAGCAGTTCTTC
>TRBV9|TRBJ2-2|.|.
CASSPLVGGTGELFF
TGTGCCAGCAGCCCCCTGGTGGGGGGCACCGGGGAGCTGTTTTTT
>TRBV7-2|TRBJ2-1|.|.
CASSPSRGDKYNEQFF
TGTGCCAGCAGCCCCAGTCGGGGGGACAAATACAATGAGCAGTTCTTC
>TRBV29-1|TRBJ1-1|.|.
CSVFPANTEAFF
TGCAGCGTTTTCCCTGCGAACACTGAAGCTTTCTTT
>TRBV30|TRBJ1-2|.|.
CAWTANQIGGYTF
TGTGCCTGGACCGCGAATCAAATAGGCGGCTACACCTTC
>TRBV27|TRBJ2-5|TRBD2|.
CASSMGLAQETQYF
TGTGCCAGCAGCATGGGACTAGCTCAAGAGACCCAGTACTTC
>TRBV27|TRBJ2-1|TRBD2|.
CASSLSPSGLAASSYNEQFF
TGTGCCAGCAGTTTATCCCCGTCGGGACTAGCGGCGAGCTCCTACAATGAGCAGTTCTTC
>TRBV7-6|TRBJ1-4|TRBD1|few
CASSRQGPNEKLFF
TGTGCCAGCAGCAGACAGGGCCCTAATGAAAAACTGTTTTTT
>TRBV28|TRBJ1-1|.|.
CASSLLDSYMNTEAFF
TGTGCCAGCAGTTTACTCGACTCCTACATGAACACTGAAGCTTTCTTT
>TRBV14|TRBJ2-4|.|few
CASNEERPRDIQYF
TGTGCCAGCAACGAGGAACGGCCTCGGGACATTCAGTACTTC
>TRBV29-1|TRBJ2-2|.|.
CSVGAQGWNTGELFF
TGCAGCGTTGGAGCCCAGGGGTGGAACACCGGGGAGCTGTTTTTT
>TRBV28|TRBJ2-7|.|few
CASSLQTYEQYF
TGTGCCAGCAGCTTACAGACCTACGAGCAGTACTTC
>TRBV19|TRBJ2-1|TRBD2|.
CASSRGRERYEQFF
TGTGCCAGTTCTCGAGGGCGGGAGCGGTATGAGCAGTTCTTC
>TRBV7-6|TRBJ2-1|.|.
CASSLEIGSGWNEQFF
TGTGCCAGCAGCTTAGAGATCGGGAGCGGGTGGAATGAGCAGTTCTTC
>TRBV4-2|TRBJ2-7|TRBD2|few
CASSQDGTSGSHEQYF
TGTGCCAGCAGCCAAGATGGTACTAGCGGGAGCCACGAGCAGTACTTC
>TRBV6-5|TRBJ2-2|.|.
CASSYRAGELFF
TGTGCCAGCAGTTACCGGGCCGGGGAGCTGTTTTTT
>TRBV7-9|TRBJ2-3|.|.
CASSLLGPVSTDTQYF
TGTGCCAGCAGCTTACTAGGACCAGTTAGCACAGATACGCAGTATTTT
>TRBV5-6|TRBJ2-5|TRBD2|.
CASSSIIAGGRETQYF
TGTGCCAGCAGCTCGATAATAGCGGGAGGAAGGGAGACCCAGTACTTC
>TRBV15|TRBJ1-5|.|.
CATSLRQSRQPQHF
TGTGCCACCAGCCTCCGGCAGTCTCGGCAGCCCCAGCATTTT
>TRBV5-5|TRBJ2-1|TRBD1|.
CASSPRENRGSEQFF
TGTGCCAGCAGCCCGAGGGAAAACAGGGGGTCGGAGCAGTTCTTC
>TRBV7-9|TRBJ2-3|.|.
CASSSEEGTQYF
TGTGCCAGCAGCTCCGAGGAGGGGACGCAGTATTTT
>TRBV30|TRBJ1-5|TRBD1|.
CAWGTGNQPQHF
TGTGCCTGGGGGACAGGGAATCAGCCCCAGCATTTT
>TRBV25-1|TRBJ2-1|TRBD2|once
CASSEKLAGGPYNEQFF
TGTGCCAGCAGTGAAAAACTAGCGGGAGGGCCCTACAATGAGCAGTTCTTC
>TRBV6-6|TRBJ2-1|.|.
CASSYAIEQFF
TGTGCCAGCAGTTACGCGATAGAGCAGTTCTTC
>TRBV10-3|TRBJ2-5|.|.
CAISPGLRHQETQYF
TGTGCCATCAGCCCGGGACTCCGACACCAAGAGACCCAGTACTTC
>TRBV5-6|TRBJ1-1|.|.
CASSRTLNTEAFF
TGTGCCAGCAGCCGGACATTGAACACTGAAGCTTTCTTT
>TRBV7-6|TRBJ1-1|TRBD1|.
CASSFGDRSLNTEAFF
TGTGCCAGCAGCTTTGGGGACAGAAGTCTGAACACTGAAGCTTTCTTT
>TRBV30|TRBJ2-7|.|.
CEPYEQYF
TGTGAACCCTACGAGCAGTACTTC
>TRBV14|TRBJ2-5|.|few
CASSQGDEETQYF
TGTGCCAGCAGCCAAGGGGACGAAGAGACCCAGTACTTC
>TRBV10-3|TRBJ2-3|.|.
CAIKGTLGADTQYF
TGTGCCATCAAGGGGACCCTGGGGGCAGATACGCAGTATTTT
>TRBV2|TRBJ1-3|.|.
CASSEGAFSGNTIYF
TGTGCCAGCAGTGAGGGGGCCTTCTCTGGAAACACCATATATTTT
>TRBV2|TRBJ2-5|.|few
CASSEGGFGETQYF
TGTGCCAGCAGTGAAGGGGGGTTCGGGGAGACCCAGTACTTC